This T cell receptor (beta chain) was sequenced for a study of shared clonotypes between healthy human individuals. Terminally differentiated effector memory CD45RA+ cells were excluded from the naive CD8 cells, which were CD45RO-negative and positively selected for CCR7. How the authors handled the data: Sequence data from immunoSEQ were junction-only and lacked quality scores; consequently, filtering differed. TCRdb's table, derived via immunoSEQ multiplex PCR, lists solely in-frame clones and lacks some. Clone size and the V and J calls come from that table; the DNA yielded D and trimming. Of around 2,000,000 clones listed, about 93% are singletons. The germline V gene has CDR1 LNHNV and CDR2 YYDKDF (reference sequence). The CDR3 runs to 14 residues. The V and J ends lost 5 bases and 9 bases respectively, with 19 bases between them.

The V and J genes are TRBV15 and TRBJ2-5; a weak D match, TRBD2 (6 bases). The receptor was isolated from a man younger than 35 in good health. Some clones in this sample may be carry-over from other donors' samples. The sequenced sample consisted of naive CD8+ T cells from PBMCs. The CDR3 DNA reads TGTGCCACCAGCGGAACTAGCTCAGCCATGTCCCAGTACTTC. Its protein is CATSGTSSAMSQYF.